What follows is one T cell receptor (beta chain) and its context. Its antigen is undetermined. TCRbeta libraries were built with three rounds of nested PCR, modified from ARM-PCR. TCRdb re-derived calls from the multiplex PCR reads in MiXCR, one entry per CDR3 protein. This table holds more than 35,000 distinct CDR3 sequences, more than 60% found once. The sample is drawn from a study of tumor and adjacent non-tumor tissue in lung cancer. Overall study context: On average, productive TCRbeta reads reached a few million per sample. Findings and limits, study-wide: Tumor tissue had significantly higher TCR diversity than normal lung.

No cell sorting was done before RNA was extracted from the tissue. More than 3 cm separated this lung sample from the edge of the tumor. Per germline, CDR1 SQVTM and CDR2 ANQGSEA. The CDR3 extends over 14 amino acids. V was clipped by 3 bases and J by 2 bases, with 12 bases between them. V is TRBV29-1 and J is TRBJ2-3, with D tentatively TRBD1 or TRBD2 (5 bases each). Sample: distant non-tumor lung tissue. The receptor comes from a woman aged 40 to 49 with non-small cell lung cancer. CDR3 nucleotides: TGCAGCGTTGAGGGGGTGGAACACACAGATACGCAGTATTTT. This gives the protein CSVEGVEHTDTQYF.